Here is one TCR beta chain with its context. What it recognizes is unknown. The time point is: persistent/refractory GD, antithyroid drugs over 5 years with positive TRAb. Construction of the TCR library relied on RNA isolated from PBMCs. Patients were enrolled at an endocrinology department in Xi'an, China. This sample is part of a study of regulatory T cells in long-lasting Graves disease. Findings of the study overall: Newly diagnosed patients shared 850 to 1,000 public clonotypes; persistent patients shared under 3,000. Persistent disease samples used TRBV28, TRBJ1-2 and TRBJ2-5 preferentially. Patients whose Graves' disease persisted exhibited lower TCR diversity than those newly diagnosed.

Germline V lookup: CDR1 LNHDA, CDR2 SQIVND (reference sequence). The V and J ends lost 5 bases and 0 bases respectively, with 13 bases between them. This CDR3 region has 15 residues. Investigators prepared the TCR beta libraries by applying iRepertoire HTBI primers and Arm-PCR of CDR3 regions. TCRdb re-derived calls from the multiplex PCR reads in MiXCR, one entry per CDR3 protein. Among 400,000 to 450,000 distinct CDR3 sequences listed, about 20% were seen once. The sample in question was peripheral blood mononuclear cells (PBMCs), obtained when the disease was refractory, from a patient treated with antithyroid drugs. The rearrangement uses TRBV19 and TRBJ1-2; the D gene is possibly TRBD1 (6 bases). The clonotype was recovered from a female donor with Graves disease. This CDR3 reads CASSQDSRTNYGYTF. DNA for the CDR3: TGTGCCAGTAGTCAGGACAGCCGGACTAACTATGGCTACACCTTC. Using reference TRBV19 and TRBJ1-2 for the parts outside the CDR3, the full variable domain is DGGITQSPKYLFRKEGQNVTLSCEQNLNHDAMYWYRQDPGQGLRLIYYSQIVNDFQKGDIAEGYSVSREKKESFPLTVTSAQKNPTAFYLCASSQDSRTNYGYTFGSGTRLTVV.